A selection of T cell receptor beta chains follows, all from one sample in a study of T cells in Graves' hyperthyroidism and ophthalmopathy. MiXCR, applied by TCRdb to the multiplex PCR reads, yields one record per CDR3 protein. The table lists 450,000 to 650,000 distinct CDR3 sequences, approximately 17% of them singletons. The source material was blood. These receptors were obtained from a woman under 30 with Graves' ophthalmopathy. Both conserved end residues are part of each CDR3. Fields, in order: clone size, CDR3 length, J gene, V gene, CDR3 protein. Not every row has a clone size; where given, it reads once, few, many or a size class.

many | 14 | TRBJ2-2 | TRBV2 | CASRAGTSAGELFF
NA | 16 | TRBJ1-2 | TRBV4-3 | CASSQGDRLGFRGYTF
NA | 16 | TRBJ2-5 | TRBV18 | CASSHSLKRELETQYF
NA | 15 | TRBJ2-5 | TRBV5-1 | CASSLEGQGSETQYF
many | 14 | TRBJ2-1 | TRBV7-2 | CASSLGPRGYEQFF
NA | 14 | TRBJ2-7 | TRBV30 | CAWEAGTGDYEQYF
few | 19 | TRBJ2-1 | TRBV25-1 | CASSEITKGGSGWYNEQFF
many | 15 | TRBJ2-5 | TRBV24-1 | CATSDFRTAAGTQYF
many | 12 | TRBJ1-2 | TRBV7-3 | CASGTGGDGYTF
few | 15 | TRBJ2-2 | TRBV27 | CASSLAGVGGGELFF
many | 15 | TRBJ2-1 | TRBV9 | CASSGSGTSHNEQFF
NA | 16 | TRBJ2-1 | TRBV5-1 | CASSSFSTDSRNEQFF
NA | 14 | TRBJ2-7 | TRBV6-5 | CASSYGLTDHEQYF
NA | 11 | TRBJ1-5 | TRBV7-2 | CGMLVKQPQHF
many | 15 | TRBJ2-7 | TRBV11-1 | CASSLGTSGIGEQYF
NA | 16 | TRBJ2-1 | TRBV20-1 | CSARRGAGGPGDEQFF
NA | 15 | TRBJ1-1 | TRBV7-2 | CASSSQVGVGTEAFF
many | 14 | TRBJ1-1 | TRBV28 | CASSSWTGTGEAFF
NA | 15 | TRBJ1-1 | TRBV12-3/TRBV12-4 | CASSLEDRGNTEAFF
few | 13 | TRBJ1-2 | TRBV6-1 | CASSEDSIRLLAF
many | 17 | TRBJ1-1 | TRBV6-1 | CASSEHRGGQMNTEAFF
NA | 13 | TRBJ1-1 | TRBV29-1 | CSDTSGGNTEAFF
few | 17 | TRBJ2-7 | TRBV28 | CASSPLEQLAGAYEQYF
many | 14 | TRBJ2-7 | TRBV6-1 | CASSPDRVGGEQYF
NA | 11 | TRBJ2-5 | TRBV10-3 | CATTGGSTQYF
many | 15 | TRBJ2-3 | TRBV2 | CASSPRGVGTDTQYF
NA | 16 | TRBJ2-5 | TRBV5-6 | CASSSDGSGRGETQYF
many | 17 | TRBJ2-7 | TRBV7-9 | CASSRGLAGESSYEQYF
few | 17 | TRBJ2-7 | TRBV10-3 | CAISESIGLARTYEQYF
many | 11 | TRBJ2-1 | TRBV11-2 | CASRHNNEQFF
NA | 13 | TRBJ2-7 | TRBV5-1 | CASSNGTGVEQYF
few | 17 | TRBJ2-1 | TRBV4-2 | CASSQEERGSSYNEQFF
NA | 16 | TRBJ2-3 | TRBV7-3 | CASSLTLSDRADTQYF
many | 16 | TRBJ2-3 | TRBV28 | CASSTQAGGPVDTQYF
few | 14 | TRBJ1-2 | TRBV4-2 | CASSQDQGALGYTF
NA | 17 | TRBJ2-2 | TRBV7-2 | CASSPSPSGVNTGELFF
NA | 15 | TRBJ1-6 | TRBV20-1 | CSARYRGIRNSPLHF
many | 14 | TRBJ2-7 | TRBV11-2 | CASSLDRTGGEQYF
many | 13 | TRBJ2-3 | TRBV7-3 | CASSSDTTDTQYF
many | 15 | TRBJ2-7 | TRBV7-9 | CASSSRTSVSYEQYF
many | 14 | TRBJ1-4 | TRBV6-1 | CASSVLQGGEKLFF